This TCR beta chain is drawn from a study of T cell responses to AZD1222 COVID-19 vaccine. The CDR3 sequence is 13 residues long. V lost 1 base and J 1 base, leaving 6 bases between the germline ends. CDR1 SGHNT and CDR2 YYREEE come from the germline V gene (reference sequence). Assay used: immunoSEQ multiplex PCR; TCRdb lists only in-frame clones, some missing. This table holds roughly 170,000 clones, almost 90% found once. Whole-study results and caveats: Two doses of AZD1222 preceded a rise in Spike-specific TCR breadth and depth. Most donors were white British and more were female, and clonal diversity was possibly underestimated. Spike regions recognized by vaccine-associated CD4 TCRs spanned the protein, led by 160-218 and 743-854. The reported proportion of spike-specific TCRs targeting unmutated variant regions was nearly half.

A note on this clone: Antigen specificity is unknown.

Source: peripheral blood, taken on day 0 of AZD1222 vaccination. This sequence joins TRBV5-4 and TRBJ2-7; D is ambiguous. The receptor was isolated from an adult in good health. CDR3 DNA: TGTGCCAGCAGCTTGCGACTGTCCTACGAGCAGTACTTC. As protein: CASSLRLSYEQYF.